This T cell receptor beta chain was sequenced in a study of OX40 agonist ivuxolimab in advanced cancers. The germline gives CDR1 LNHDA, CDR2 SQIVND (reference sequence). With 6 bases removed from V and 0 bases from J, the gap between germline ends came to 12 bases. The CDR3 contains 15 residues. Some clones are missing from TCRdb's copy, which holds only in-frame ones; the method was immunoSEQ multiplex PCR. The table lists roughly 130,000 clones, about 93% of them singletons, with more than 0.15% in the top ten. The TCR comes from an adult with an advanced solid tumor such as melanoma, head and neck, liver or kidney cancer. This chain links TRBV19 with TRBJ1-5; D is unresolved. This sample comprised CD4+ or CD8+ T cells sorted from blood, obtained in a trial of the OX40 agonist ivuxolimab. CDR3: CASRIGAYSNQPQHF. The CDR3 DNA sequence: TGTGCCAGTAGAATCGGCGCCTATAGCAATCAGCCCCAGCATTTT.